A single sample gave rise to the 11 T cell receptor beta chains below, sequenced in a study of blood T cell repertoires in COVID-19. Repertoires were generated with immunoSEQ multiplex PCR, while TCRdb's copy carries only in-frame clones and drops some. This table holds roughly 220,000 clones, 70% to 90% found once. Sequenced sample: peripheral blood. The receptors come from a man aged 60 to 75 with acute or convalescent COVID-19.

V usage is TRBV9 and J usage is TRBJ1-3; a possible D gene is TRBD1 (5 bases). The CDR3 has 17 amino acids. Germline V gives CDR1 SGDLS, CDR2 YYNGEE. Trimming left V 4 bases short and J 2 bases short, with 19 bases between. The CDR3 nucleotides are TGTGCCAGCAGCACCGACAGAACGCCTTCCCCTGGAAACACCATATATTTT. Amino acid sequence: CASSTDRTPSPGNTIYF.

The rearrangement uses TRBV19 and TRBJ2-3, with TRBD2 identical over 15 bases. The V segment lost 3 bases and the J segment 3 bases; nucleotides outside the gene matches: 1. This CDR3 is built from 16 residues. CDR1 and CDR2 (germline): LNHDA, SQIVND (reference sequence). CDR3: CASSIGLAGGTDTQYF. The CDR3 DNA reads TGTGCCAGTAGTATTGGACTAGCGGGGGGGACAGATACGCAGTATTTT.

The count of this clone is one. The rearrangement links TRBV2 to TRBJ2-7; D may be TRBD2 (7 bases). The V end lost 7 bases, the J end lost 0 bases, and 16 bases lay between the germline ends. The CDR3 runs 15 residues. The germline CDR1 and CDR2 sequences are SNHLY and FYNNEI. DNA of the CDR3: TGTGCCAGCATCGACCGGGGGGCTAGCTCCTACGAGCAGTACTTC. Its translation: CASIDRGASSYEQYF.

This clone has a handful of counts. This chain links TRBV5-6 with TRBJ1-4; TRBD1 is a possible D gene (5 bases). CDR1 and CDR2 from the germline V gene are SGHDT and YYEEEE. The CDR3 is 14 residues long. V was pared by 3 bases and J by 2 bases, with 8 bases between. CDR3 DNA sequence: TGTGCCAGCAGCTGGCAGGGCACTAATGAAAAACTGTTTTTT. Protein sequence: CASSWQGTNEKLFF.

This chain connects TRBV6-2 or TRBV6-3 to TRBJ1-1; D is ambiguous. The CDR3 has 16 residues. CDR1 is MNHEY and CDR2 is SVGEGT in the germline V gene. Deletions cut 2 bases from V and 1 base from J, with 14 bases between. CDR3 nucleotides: TGTGCCAGCAGTTACGTGGGAGGGCGAAGGAACACTGAAGCTTTCTTT. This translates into CASSYVGGRRNTEAFF.

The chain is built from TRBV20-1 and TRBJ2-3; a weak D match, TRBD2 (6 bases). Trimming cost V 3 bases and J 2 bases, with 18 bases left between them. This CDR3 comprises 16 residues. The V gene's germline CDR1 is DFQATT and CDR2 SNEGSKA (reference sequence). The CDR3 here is CSASRYLDYPTDTQYF. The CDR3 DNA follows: TGCAGTGCTAGTCGGTATCTGGACTACCCCACAGATACGCAGTATTTT.

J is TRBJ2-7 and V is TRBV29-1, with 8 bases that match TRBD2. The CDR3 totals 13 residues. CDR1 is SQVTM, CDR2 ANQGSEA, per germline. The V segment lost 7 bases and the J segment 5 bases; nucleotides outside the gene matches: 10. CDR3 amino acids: CSAGGGRNDEQYF. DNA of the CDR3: TGCAGCGCCGGGGGGGGACGAAACGACGAGCAGTACTTC.

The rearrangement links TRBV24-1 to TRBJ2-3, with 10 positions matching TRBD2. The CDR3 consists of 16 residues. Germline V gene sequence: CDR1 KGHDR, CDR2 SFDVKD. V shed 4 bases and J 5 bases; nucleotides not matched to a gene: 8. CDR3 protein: CATSDPSGGAKDTQYF. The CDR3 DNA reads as TGTGCCACCAGTGACCCGAGCGGGGGGGCCAAAGATACGCAGTATTTT.

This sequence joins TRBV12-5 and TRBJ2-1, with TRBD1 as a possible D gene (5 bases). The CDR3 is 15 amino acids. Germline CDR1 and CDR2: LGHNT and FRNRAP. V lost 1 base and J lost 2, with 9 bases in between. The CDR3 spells CASGLGQGTYNEQFF. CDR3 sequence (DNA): TGTGCTAGTGGTTTGGGCCAGGGAACCTACAATGAGCAGTTCTTC. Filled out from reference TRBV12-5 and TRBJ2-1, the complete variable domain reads DARVTQTPRHKVTEMGQEVTMRCQPILGHNTVFWYRQTMMQGLELLAYFRNRAPLDDSGMPKDRFSAEMPDATLATLKIQPSEPRDSAVYFCASGLGQGTYNEQFFGPGTRLTVL.

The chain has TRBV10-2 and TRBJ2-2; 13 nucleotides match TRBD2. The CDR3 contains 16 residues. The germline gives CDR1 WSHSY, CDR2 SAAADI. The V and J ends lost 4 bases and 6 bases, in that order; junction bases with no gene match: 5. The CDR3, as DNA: TGCGCCAGCAGTGTAACTAGCGGGGGGGGAGCCGGGGAGCTGTTTTTT. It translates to CASSVTSGGGAGELFF.

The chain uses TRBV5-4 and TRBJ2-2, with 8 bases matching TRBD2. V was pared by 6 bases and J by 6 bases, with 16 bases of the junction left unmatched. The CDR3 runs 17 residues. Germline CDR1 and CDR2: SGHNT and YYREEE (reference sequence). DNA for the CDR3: TGTGCCAGCACCCACGGGAGGGGGGGGCTAAACCCCGGGGAGCTGTTTTTT. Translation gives CASTHGRGGLNPGELFF.